One and the same sample provided the 28 T cell receptor beta chains below, sequenced in a study of T cell responses to AZD1222 COVID-19 vaccine. The table came from immunoSEQ multiplex PCR; TCRdb's copy has only in-frame clones and leaves some out. Here the sample spans roughly 120,000 clones, about 90% being singletons. Source: peripheral blood, taken on day 0 of AZD1222 vaccination. These receptor sequences come from an adult in good health.

The V gene is TRBV19, the J gene TRBJ1-5; 11 bases align to TRBD1. Germline loops: CDR1 LNHDA, CDR2 SQIVND (reference sequence). The CDR3 covers 15 residues. Trimming cost V 3 bases and J 5 bases; bases outside gene matches: 3. The CDR3 reads CASSIGTGGHQPQHF. The CDR3 region has the DNA TGTGCCAGTAGTATCGGGACAGGGGGTCATCAGCCCCAGCATTTT.

The chain uses TRBV28 and TRBJ2-3, with D perhaps TRBD1 or TRBD2 (6 bases each). Germline CDR1 and CDR2: MDHEN and SYDVKM. Trimming removed 7 bases at V and 5 bases at J, with 22 bases between. This CDR3 region has 16 residues. The CDR3 DNA reads as TGTGCCAGCATCCCTTATGTTAGGGGGGTTGGAGATACGCAGTATTTT. It yields the protein CASIPYVRGVGDTQYF. The full variable domain, its missing parts supplied by reference TRBV28 and TRBJ2-3, is DVKVTQSSRYLVKRTGEKVFLECVQDMDHENMFWYRQDPGLGLRLIYFSYDVKMKEKGDIPEGYSVSREKKERFSLILESASTNQTSMYLCASIPYVRGVGDTQYFGPGTRLTVL.

This clone was seen a single time. This sequence joins TRBV28 and TRBJ2-3; 14 bases agree with TRBD2. Germline V gene sequence: CDR1 MDHEN, CDR2 SYDVKM. The ends lost 4 bases at V and 9 bases at J; junction bases unmatched: 9. The CDR3 length is 16 residues. CDR3 nucleotide sequence: TGTGCCAGCAGTTCGGGACTAGCGGGGGAAGTGGGAACGCAGTATTTT. It is translated as CASSSGLAGEVGTQYF.

This chain joins TRBV5-1 and TRBJ2-5, with D maybe TRBD1 (5 bases). The V end lost 5 bases, the J end lost 1 base, and 12 bases lay between the germline ends. The CDR3 has 14 amino acids. CDR1 and CDR2 (germline): SGHRS, YFSETQ. CDR3 protein: CASRLETAQETQYF. In DNA, the CDR3 is TGCGCCAGCAGATTAGAGACAGCCCAAGAGACCCAGTACTTC.

This sequence joins TRBV19 and TRBJ1-5; the D gene is possibly TRBD1 (5 bases). The CDR3 loop spans 21 amino acids. The V end lost 7 bases, the J end lost 6 bases, and 37 bases lay between the germline ends. Germline loops: CDR1 LNHDA, CDR2 SQIVND (reference sequence). This chain's CDR3 is CASTSKPWDVGITIAGQPQHF. The CDR3 DNA is TGTGCCAGTACTTCGAAACCGTGGGACGTTGGAATTACAATAGCGGGTCAGCCCCAGCATTTT.

CDR3 in amino acids: CASSFDWGAPYEQYF. In nucleotides, the CDR3 is TGTGCCAGCAGCTTCGATTGGGGAGCCCCCTACGAGCAGTACTTC. V is TRBV7-8 and J is TRBJ2-7; D might be TRBD2 (5 bases). This CDR3 spans 15 amino acids. CDR1 SGHVS and CDR2 FQNEAQ come from the germline V gene. Deletions cut 3 bases from V and 2 bases from J, with 14 bases between.

The V call is TRBV27, the J call TRBJ2-1, with 7 bases aligning to TRBD2. CDR3 length equals 20 residues. Germline assignment: CDR1 MNHEY and CDR2 SMNVEV (reference sequence). The V gene end was trimmed by 5 bases and the J gene end by 0 bases; junction bases not matched to a gene: 19. CDR3 sequence reads: CASSRRRLAEITSSYNEQFF. DNA for the CDR3: TGTGCCAGCAGTCGACGGAGGCTAGCGGAAATAACGAGCTCCTACAATGAGCAGTTCTTC.

The chain couples TRBV3-1 (or the pseudogene TRBV3-2) to TRBJ2-1, with 12 bases that match TRBD2. Trimming cost V 5 bases and J 0 bases; bases outside gene matches: 11. The CDR3 has 19 residues. Germline assignment: CDR1 LGHDT and CDR2 YNNKEL (reference sequence). The CDR3 DNA follows: TGTGCCAGCAGCACCCCCGGGCCTAGCGGGAGGGCCTCCTACAATGAGCAGTTCTTC. Encoded protein: CASSTPGPSGRASYNEQFF.

This sequence joins TRBV10-2 and TRBJ2-7, with D hard to call. Germline lookup yields CDR1 WSHSY and CDR2 SAAADI. The CDR3 is 11 amino acids. V was trimmed by 4 bases and J by 5 bases, leaving 6 bases between them. The CDR3 coding sequence is TGCGCCAGCAGTGGGAGCCACGAGCAGTACTTC. Translation: CASSGSHEQYF.

The chain carries TRBV7-9 and TRBJ1-2, with 7 nucleotides matching TRBD1. With 8 bases clipped from V and 1 base from J, the junction kept 4 bases outside the gene matches. Germline V CDR1 and CDR2: SEHNR, FQNEAQ (reference sequence). The CDR3 length is 13 residues. The CDR3 is CASRDSLNYGYTF. CDR3 DNA: TGTGCCAGCCGGGACAGCCTTAACTATGGCTACACCTTC.

The chain has TRBV5-6 and TRBJ2-7; maybe TRBD2 (6 bases). The CDR3 extends over 14 amino acids. V dropped 6 bases and J dropped 3 bases, with 16 bases sitting between them. Germline CDR1 reads SGHDT; CDR2 reads YYEEEE. CDR3 in DNA: TGTGCCAGCACCTCCGGGGAGGAACTCTACGAGCAGTACTTC. Protein product: CASTSGEELYEQYF.

V is TRBV18 and J is TRBJ1-5, with D unclear. The V gene's germline CDR1 is KGHSH and CDR2 LQKENI. The CDR3 runs to 12 residues. Trimming left V 4 bases short and J 8 bases short, with 9 bases between. This chain's CDR3 is CASSLHREPQHF. The CDR3 DNA reads TGTGCCAGCTCACTTCACCGTGAGCCCCAGCATTTT.

This clone was seen a few times. The genes are TRBV7-9 and TRBJ2-7; D could derive from TRBD1 or TRBD2 (6 bases each). The length of the CDR3 is 14 residues. Germline CDR1 is SEHNR and CDR2 is FQNEAQ (reference sequence). With 7 bases removed from V and 3 bases from J, the gap between germline ends came to 16 bases. CDR3 in amino acids: CASNRGGKSYEQYF. In DNA, the CDR3 is TGTGCCAGCAATAGAGGGGGGAAAAGCTACGAGCAGTACTTC.

This rearrangement joins TRBV19 to TRBJ1-5; a weak D match, TRBD1 (6 bases). CDR3 length equals 15 residues. Germline-derived CDR1 and CDR2 are LNHDA and SQIVND (reference sequence). The V end lost 3 bases, the J end lost 6 bases, and 15 bases lay between the germline ends. Written as DNA, the CDR3 is TGTGCCAGTAGTATCGGGGGACAACGGGGTCAGCCCCAGCATTTT. This sequence encodes CASSIGGQRGQPQHF.

The chain employs TRBV5-6 and TRBJ1-2; D is ambiguous. The V end was cut by 5 bases, the J end by 4 bases, with 9 bases between. Germline values: CDR1 SGHDT, CDR2 YYEEEE. This CDR3 contains 12 residues. This chain's CDR3 is CASSSEGYGYTF. CDR3 nucleotides: TGTGCCAGCAGTTCAGAGGGCTATGGCTACACCTTC. Looking up the rest from reference TRBV5-6 and TRBJ1-2 gives the full variable domain: DAGVTQSPTHLIKTRGQQVTLRCSPKSGHDTVSWYQQALGQGPQFIFQYYEEEERQRGNFPDRFSGHQFPNYSSELNVNALLLGDSALYLCASSSEGYGYTFGSGTRLTVV.

In its sample, this clone was seen once. The chain combines TRBV18 with TRBJ1-4; 8 bases map to TRBD1. Germline V gives CDR1 KGHSH, CDR2 LQKENI. The CDR3 is 14 amino acids. Trimming at V came to 2 bases and at J to 8 bases, leaving 4 bases not matched to a gene. CDR3 bases: TGTGCCAGCTCACCAGACAGGGGAGAGGAAAAACTGTTTTTT. Amino acids: CASSPDRGEEKLFF. Looking up the rest from reference TRBV18 and TRBJ1-4 gives the full variable domain: NAGVMQNPRHLVRRRGQEARLRCSPMKGHSHVYWYRQLPEEGLKFMVYLQKENIIDESGMPKERFSAEFPKEGPSILRIQQVVRGDSAAYFCASSPDRGEEKLFFGSGTQLSVL.

A single count supports this clone. This chain joins TRBV12-3 or TRBV12-4 and TRBJ2-1, with D unclear. Trimming took off 5 bases at V and 8 bases at J, with 13 bases between the two ends. The CDR3 spans 13 residues. CDR3 loop: CASSPPGSHEQFF. The CDR3 nucleotides read TGTGCCAGCAGTCCCCCCGGGTCTCATGAGCAGTTCTTC.

This chain joins TRBV21-1 and TRBJ2-7; the D segment call TRBD2 is taken from the table without a DNA check. TRBV21-1 corresponds to a pseudogene. This CDR3 comprises 15 residues. The DNA of the CDR3 is TGTGCCAGCACCCCCGAGAGGAGAAGAACCTACGAGCAGTACTTC. Amino acids: CASTPERRRTYEQYF.

The genes are TRBV15 and TRBJ1-4; D perhaps matches TRBD1 (6 bases). The CDR3 consists of 15 residues. CDR1 is LNHNV, CDR2 YYDKDF, per germline (reference sequence). V gave up 2 bases and J gave up 0 bases, with 7 bases separating them. CDR3 loop: CATSRTGSTNEKLFF. In DNA form, the CDR3 reads TGTGCCACCAGCAGAACAGGGTCAACTAATGAAAAACTGTTTTTT.

The CDR3 here is CATSSPGQGLNSPLHF. The CDR3 region has the DNA TGTGCCACCAGCAGCCCGGGACAGGGGTTAAATTCACCCCTCCACTTT. This chain joins TRBV15 and TRBJ1-6; 10 positions match TRBD1. J was trimmed by 7 bases and V by 3 bases; bases with no gene match: 6. The CDR3 length is 16 residues. Germline CDR1 and CDR2: LNHNV and YYDKDF (reference sequence).

This clone was observed a single time. V gene TRBV30 combines with J gene TRBJ2-1, with D perhaps matching TRBD2 (6 bases). Between the trimmed V and J ends, which lost 1 base and 0 bases, there was a span of 16 bases. The CDR3 totals 17 residues. Germline V CDR1 and CDR2: GTSNPN, SVGIG (reference sequence). The CDR3 protein is CAWSAGTRLSSYNEQFF. The CDR3 DNA reads TGTGCCTGGAGTGCCGGGACTCGGTTGAGCTCCTACAATGAGCAGTTCTTC.

CDR3 sequence: CASSEETARFYGYTF. The CDR3 DNA sequence: TGTGCCAGCAGTGAAGAGACAGCCAGATTCTATGGCTACACCTTC. V gene TRBV2 combines with J gene TRBJ1-2; a weak D match, TRBD1 (5 bases). This CDR3 is built from 15 residues. The V end lost 1 base, the J end lost 4 bases, and 13 bases lay between the germline ends. Germline CDR1 reads SNHLY; CDR2 reads FYNNEI.

Notes on this clone: The sample carries other DNA sequences with the same CDR3. The rearrangement uses TRBV18 and TRBJ2-5, with D hard to call. The V gene's germline CDR1 is KGHSH and CDR2 LQKENI. The CDR3 has 13 residues. The V end lost 0 bases, the J end lost 1 base, and 3 bases lay between the germline ends. The CDR3 here is CASSPPIQETQYF. CDR3 nucleotide sequence: TGTGCCAGCTCACCACCGATCCAAGAGACCCAGTACTTC.

The V call is TRBV5-1, the J call TRBJ2-5; no clear D. Germline CDR1 SGHRS, CDR2 YFSETQ. Trimming stripped 2 bases from V and 5 bases from J, with 13 bases between. This CDR3 is built from 14 residues. CDR3 region: CASSFRKRTETQYF. The CDR3 DNA sequence: TGCGCCAGCAGCTTTAGAAAGCGTACGGAGACCCAGTACTTC.

V usage is TRBV28 and J usage is TRBJ1-6; D is undetermined. From germline, CDR1 is MDHEN and CDR2 SYDVKM. This CDR3 is 15 amino acids long. V gave up 3 bases and J gave up 5 bases, with 11 bases separating them. The CDR3 coding sequence is TGTGCCAGCAGTTTGGGCGGATCTCATAATTCACCCCTCCACTTT. Its protein product is CASSLGGSHNSPLHF.

The chain recombines TRBV7-9 with TRBJ2-6, with D maybe TRBD1 (5 bases). This CDR3 spans 16 amino acids. Germline values: CDR1 SEHNR, CDR2 FQNEAQ (reference sequence). Trimming took off 1 base at V and 2 bases at J, with 9 bases between the two ends. CDR3 loop: CASSLVGATGANVLTF. The CDR3 DNA is TGTGCCAGCAGCTTAGTAGGGGCCACTGGGGCCAACGTCCTGACTTTC. The whole variable domain, filled in from reference TRBV7-9 and TRBJ2-6, reads DTGVSQNPRHKITKRGQNVTFRCDPISEHNRLYWYRQTLGQGPEFLTYFQNEAQLEKSRLLSDRFSAERPKGSFSTLEIQRTEQGDSAMYLCASSLVGATGANVLTFGAGSRLTVL.

The J gene is TRBJ2-3, the V gene TRBV2, with 10 positions matching TRBD2. CDR1 and CDR2 (germline): SNHLY, FYNNEI. V lost 7 bases, J lost 6 bases, and 1 base stayed unmatched. The CDR3 covers 12 residues. The CDR3 reads CASTSGSDTQYF. The CDR3 bases are TGTGCCAGCACTAGCGGGAGTGATACGCAGTATTTT.

This chain uses TRBV18 with TRBJ2-7; 7 bases align to TRBD1. The ends lost 8 bases at V and 5 bases at J; junction bases unmatched: 9. The germline V gene encodes CDR1 KGHSH and CDR2 LQKENI. There are 13 residues in the CDR3. CDR3 sequence: CASRWDSTHEQYF. CDR3 coding DNA: TGTGCCAGCAGATGGGACAGCACACACGAGCAGTACTTC.